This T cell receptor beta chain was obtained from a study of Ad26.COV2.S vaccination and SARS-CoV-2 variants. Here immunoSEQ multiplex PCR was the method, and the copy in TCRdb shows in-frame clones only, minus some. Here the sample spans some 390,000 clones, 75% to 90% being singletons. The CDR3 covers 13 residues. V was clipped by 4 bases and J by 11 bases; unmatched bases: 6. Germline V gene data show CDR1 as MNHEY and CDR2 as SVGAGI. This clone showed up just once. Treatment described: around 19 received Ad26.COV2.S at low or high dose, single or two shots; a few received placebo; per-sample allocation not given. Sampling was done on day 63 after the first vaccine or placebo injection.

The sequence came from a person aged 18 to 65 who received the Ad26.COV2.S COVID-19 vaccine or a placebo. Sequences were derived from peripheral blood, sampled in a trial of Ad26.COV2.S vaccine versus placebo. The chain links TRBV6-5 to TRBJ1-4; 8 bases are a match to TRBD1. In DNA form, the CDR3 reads TGTGCCAGCAGTTCGGACAGGGTAGACAAACTGTTTTTT. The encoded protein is CASSSDRVDKLFF.